The 26 T cell receptor beta chains presented below share a single source sample, sequenced in a study of T cell responses to AZD1222 COVID-19 vaccine. Profiling relied on immunoSEQ multiplex PCR, and the TCRdb table lists in-frame clones only, not all of them. The sample shows roughly 66,000 clones, less than 90% of them seen only once. Sequenced material: peripheral blood, taken on day 0 of AZD1222 vaccination. Source of these receptors: an adult in good health.

The chain joins TRBV19 to TRBJ1-5; D may be TRBD1 (5 bases). The germline CDR1 and CDR2 sequences are LNHDA and SQIVND (reference sequence). V lost 2 bases, J lost 1 base, and 12 bases lay in between. The CDR3 length is 16 residues. CDR3 in DNA: TGTGCCAGTAGTATAAACCTGAGGGACAGCAATCAGCCCCAGCATTTT. Translated, it gives CASSINLRDSNQPQHF.

The chain has TRBV3-1 (or the pseudogene TRBV3-2) and TRBJ1-5; D may be TRBD1 (5 bases). The V gene's germline CDR1 is LGHDT and CDR2 YNNKEL (reference sequence). Deletions cut 1 base from V and 12 bases from J, with 19 bases between. This CDR3 has 15 residues. CDR3: CASSQVKPGLRYQHF. CDR3 coding DNA: TGTGCCAGCAGCCAAGTAAAGCCAGGGCTTCGATACCAGCATTTT.

This chain uses TRBV7-9 with TRBJ1-5; TRBD1 might be the D (6 bases). The ends were cut back, 4 bases at V and 5 bases at J, with 9 bases in the middle. CDR1 SEHNR and CDR2 FQNEAQ come from the germline V gene (reference sequence). This CDR3 is 13 amino acids long. CDR3 residues: CASSSTGDQPQHF. CDR3 DNA: TGTGCCAGCAGCTCGACAGGAGATCAGCCCCAGCATTTT.

The chain couples TRBV12-3 or TRBV12-4 to TRBJ2-3; 7 bases align to TRBD1. The CDR3 is 13 residues long. J lost 4 bases, V lost 3 bases, and 1 base had no gene match. CDR3 loop: CASSFQGADTQYF. The CDR3 region has the DNA TGTGCCAGCAGTTTCCAGGGGGCAGATACGCAGTATTTT.

This clone was observed once. The chain recombines TRBV5-6 with TRBJ1-3; no firm D call. The CDR3 sequence is 13 residues long. V shed 0 bases and J shed 6 bases, with 7 bases lying between them. Per germline, CDR1 SGHDT and CDR2 YYEEEE. CDR3 coding DNA: TGTGCCAGCAGCTTGGTCAGGTTAAACACCATATATTTT. It is translated as CASSLVRLNTIYF.

This chain uses TRBV9 with TRBJ1-1; D unclear. CDR1 and CDR2 from the germline V gene are SGDLS and YYNGEE. This CDR3 region has 13 residues. The ends were cut back, 0 bases at V and 1 base at J, with 4 bases in the middle. DNA of the CDR3: TGTGCCAGCAGCGTAGGTCCGAACACTGAAGCTTTCTTT. Translation: CASSVGPNTEAFF.

This chain joins TRBV5-4 and TRBJ2-5; D may be TRBD1 (5 bases). The germline V gene has CDR1 SGHNT and CDR2 YYREEE (reference sequence). Trimming removed 4 bases at V and 4 bases at J, with 14 bases between. CDR3 size: 14 residues. The CDR3 sequence: CASSRGGGLETQYF. CDR3 DNA sequence: TGTGCCAGCAGCAGGGGCGGTGGGTTAGAGACCCAGTACTTC.

This chain uses TRBV5-8 with TRBJ1-5; D is undetermined. V was clipped by 4 bases and J by 7 bases, with 6 bases between them. CDR1 SGHTS and CDR2 YDEGEE come from the germline V gene. The length of the CDR3 is 11 residues. The CDR3 region has the DNA TGTGCCAGCAGCCTTCGCCAGCCCCAGCATTTT. Translation: CASSLRQPQHF.

The CDR3 bases are TGCGCCAGCAGCCAGGACAGGGGGCCTGGAAACACCATATATTTT. Residues: CASSQDRGPGNTIYF. The J gene is TRBJ1-3, the V gene TRBV4-3; 11 bases map to TRBD1. This CDR3 spans 15 amino acids. V lost 3 bases, J lost 2 bases, and 0 bases stayed unmatched. Germline CDR1 and CDR2: LGHNA and YSLEER.

The chain links TRBV2 to TRBJ1-3; the D gene is possibly TRBD1 (6 bases). The CDR3 is 15 amino acids. With 4 bases removed from V and 2 bases from J, the gap between germline ends came to 12 bases. CDR1 and CDR2 from the germline V gene are SNHLY and FYNNEI. CDR3 in amino acids: CASSVQGRAGNTIYF. The CDR3 region has the DNA TGTGCCAGCAGTGTTCAGGGGAGAGCTGGAAACACCATATATTTT. Variable domain in full (rest from reference TRBV2 and TRBJ1-3): EPEVTQTPSHQVTQMGQEVILRCVPISNHLYFYWYRQILGQKVEFLVSFYNNEISEKSEIFDDQFSVERPDGSNFTLKIRSTKLEDSAMYFCASSVQGRAGNTIYFGEGSWLTVV.

The chain combines TRBV19 with TRBJ2-7; D might be TRBD1 (5 bases). The CDR3 is 14 amino acids. Germline values: CDR1 LNHDA, CDR2 SQIVND (reference sequence). The V end lost 4 bases, the J end lost 2 bases, and 12 bases lay between the germline ends. The CDR3 nucleotides read TGTGCCAGTAGTAGGGTTCCAGGGACCTACGAGCAGTACTTC. Translation: CASSRVPGTYEQYF.

The chain carries TRBV7-6 and TRBJ1-3; D may be TRBD1 (5 bases). The CDR3 is 16 amino acids. Trimming pared 1 base from V and 4 bases from J, leaving 14 bases between. Germline V lookup: CDR1 SGHVS, CDR2 FNYEAQ. This CDR3 is CASSLGLPGSGNTIYF. DNA of the CDR3: TGTGCCAGCAGCTTAGGTTTGCCAGGGTCCGGAAACACCATATATTTT. The whole variable domain, filled in from reference TRBV7-6 and TRBJ1-3, reads GAGVSQSPRYKVTKRGQDVALRCDPISGHVSLYWYRQALGQGPEFLTYFNYEAQQDKSGLPNDRFSAERPEGSISTLTIQRTEQRDSAMYRCASSLGLPGSGNTIYFGEGSWLTVV.

Here the CDR3 reads CASGPREAQYF. For the CDR3, the DNA is TGTGCCAGCGGACCCAGGGAAGCGCAGTATTTT. The chain carries TRBV6-5 and TRBJ2-3; a possible D gene is TRBD1 (5 bases). Trimming left V 8 bases short and J 10 bases short, with 13 bases between. Germline V CDR1 and CDR2: MNHEY, SVGAGI. This CDR3 spans 11 amino acids.

This clone is a singleton in its sample. The junction differs from germline at one of its ends, possibly a read error. The chain couples TRBV12-3 or TRBV12-4 to TRBJ2-4; D may be TRBD1 (5 bases). The CDR3 has 12 residues. In nucleotides, the CDR3 is TGTGCCAGCAGTTTAGCTGGGGCCGCAGCTCACTTC. As protein: CASSLAGAAAHF.

The chain has TRBV7-9 and TRBJ2-7; 9 bases line up with TRBD1. This CDR3 is 15 amino acids long. Per the germline V gene, CDR1 is SEHNR and CDR2 is FQNEAQ (reference sequence). The J segment lost 6 bases and the V segment lost 3 bases, leaving 9 bases of the junction unmatched. CDR3 DNA: TGTGCCAGCAGCTTTCTCCGGGACAGGGTGAGCGAGCAGTACTTC. As protein: CASSFLRDRVSEQYF.

The V call is TRBV19, the J call TRBJ1-1; 8 nucleotides agree with TRBD1. CDR1 is LNHDA, CDR2 SQIVND, per germline (reference sequence). This CDR3 region has 15 residues. The trim removed 6 bases at V and 6 bases at J, leaving 12 bases unmatched. The CDR3 loop reads CASSQQGVKMAEAFF. The CDR3 DNA follows: TGTGCCAGTAGCCAACAGGGGGTCAAAATGGCTGAAGCTTTCTTT.

The chain uses TRBV6-5 and TRBJ2-7; D possibly matches TRBD1 or TRBD2 (6 bases each). V lost 11 bases to trimming and J lost 7 bases, with 12 bases between them. The CDR3 extends over 10 amino acids. Germline assignment: CDR1 MNHEY and CDR2 SVGAGI. The CDR3 DNA sequence: TGTGCCGGGGGGCAGAAAGAGCAGTACTTC. Amino acids: CAGGQKEQYF.

The chain carries TRBV5-4 and TRBJ2-7; D is uncertain. The CDR3 spans 15 residues. The V end lost 0 bases, the J end lost 1 base, and 11 bases lay between the germline ends. Germline CDR1 SGHNT, CDR2 YYREEE (reference sequence). This CDR3 reads CASSLAAGSSYEQYF. For the CDR3, the DNA is TGTGCCAGCAGCTTGGCCGCCGGCTCGTCCTACGAGCAGTACTTC.

V usage is TRBV19 and J usage is TRBJ2-2; D might be TRBD1 or TRBD2, each matching 5 bases. The CDR3 extends over 14 amino acids. Between the trimmed V and J ends, which lost 1 base and 4 bases, there was a span of 7 bases. In germline, CDR1 is LNHDA, CDR2 SQIVND (reference sequence). This CDR3 is CASSIVGTTGELFF. The CDR3, as DNA: TGTGCCAGTAGTATAGTAGGGACCACCGGGGAGCTGTTTTTT.

The V call is TRBV4-3, the J call TRBJ1-2, with 7 bases identical to TRBD1. With V trimmed by 6 bases and J by 3 bases, 13 bases remained unmatched. The germline V gene encodes CDR1 LGHNA and CDR2 YSLEER. The CDR3 length is 16 residues. The DNA of the CDR3 is TGCGCCAGCAGTGGCGAGGGGGCAAATCCTTACTATGGCTACACCTTC. Translated: CASSGEGANPYYGYTF.

The V gene is TRBV5-4, the J gene TRBJ1-4; D is perhaps TRBD1 (6 bases). V lost 4 bases, J lost 4 bases, and 11 bases lay in between. The germline V gene encodes CDR1 SGHNT and CDR2 YYREEE (reference sequence). The CDR3 has 14 residues. CDR3 protein: CASSPDSYNEKLFF. CDR3 nucleotides: TGTGCCAGCAGCCCGGACAGCTATAATGAAAAACTGTTTTTT. The whole variable domain, filled in from reference TRBV5-4 and TRBJ1-4, reads ETGVTQSPTHLIKTRGQQVTLRCSSQSGHNTVSWYQQALGQGPQFIFQYYREEENGRGNFPPRFSGLQFPNYSSELNVNALELDDSALYLCASSPDSYNEKLFFGSGTQLSVL.

V gene TRBV10-3 combines with J gene TRBJ1-6; 7 positions agree with TRBD1. Trimming took 6 bases from V and 7 from J; bases not matched to a gene: 6. The CDR3 runs to 14 residues. From germline, CDR1 is ENHRY and CDR2 SYGVKD. CDR3: CAISPRGENSPLHF. The DNA for the CDR3 is TGTGCCATCAGCCCCAGGGGGGAGAATTCACCCCTCCACTTT.

The chain carries TRBV14 and TRBJ1-6; D remains ambiguous. Germline CDR1 reads SGHDN; CDR2 reads FVKESK. Trimming pared 3 bases from V and 9 bases from J, leaving 12 bases between. This CDR3 spans 14 amino acids. The CDR3 DNA reads TGTGCCAGCAGCCAGGTCTTTACCCCTTCACCCCTCCACTTT. It yields the protein CASSQVFTPSPLHF.

This chain joins TRBV7-8 and TRBJ1-1, with a weak D call TRBD1 (5 bases). CDR1 and CDR2 (germline): SGHVS, FQNEAQ. The V end was cut by 7 bases, the J end by 1 base, with 13 bases between. The CDR3 loop spans 14 amino acids. CDR3 residues: CASTVGRANTEAFF. DNA for the CDR3: TGTGCCAGCACCGTGGGACGGGCGAACACTGAAGCTTTCTTT.

This chain uses TRBV5-1 with TRBJ1-1, with D uncertain. The germline gives CDR1 SGHRS, CDR2 YFSETQ. The V gene lost 0 bases and the J gene lost 11 bases, with 8 bases spanning the gap. CDR3 length: 11 residues. CDR3 in amino acids: CASSLEGEAFF. The CDR3 DNA reads TGCGCCAGCAGCTTGGAGGGAGAGGCTTTCTTT.

This clone came up a few times. The chain joins TRBV6-5 to TRBJ2-7; 7 bases map to TRBD1. Germline CDR1 reads MNHEY; CDR2 reads SVGAGI. CDR3 size: 16 residues. After removal of 2 bases from V and 4 bases from J, the junction contained 11 bases not matched to a gene. DNA for the CDR3: TGTGCCAGCAGTTACAGCGCCAGGGGGTCAATTTACGAGCAGTACTTC. As protein: CASSYSARGSIYEQYF.